The TCR beta chain under discussion was sequenced for a study of beta chain features in type 1 diabetes. The study, taken as a whole, reports: An over-representation of cells with high TCR expression could result from cDNA sequencing.

For this clone: Its antigen is not known.

Cells sorted by CD45RO/CCR7/CD25/CD127/CD95/CD27 comprised CD4+ naive, central memory, regulatory and stem cell-like memory cells. The germline CDR1 and CDR2 sequences are MDHEN and SYDVKM. The CDR3 extends over 14 amino acids. V lost 7 bases and J lost 2, with 15 bases in between. What was sequenced were expressed TCRB transcripts, since all of the isolated RNA had been reverse transcribed. Repertoires were generated with immunoSEQ multiplex PCR, while TCRdb's copy carries only in-frame clones and drops some. The sample lists under 900,000 clones; roughly 17% were seen once. The material sequenced was naive CD4+ T cells from blood. This receptor was taken from a woman between 18 and 30 years old in good health. The chain joins TRBV28 to TRBJ2-7, with unresolved D. The CDR3 nucleotides are TGTGCCAGCACATCAGGCGTTGAGACCTACGAGCAGTACTTC. Its translation: CASTSGVETYEQYF.